A selection of T cell receptor beta chains follows, all from one sample in a study of cytomegalovirus exposure and HLA in healthy donors. Clones were read by immunoSEQ multiplex PCR, and TCRdb kept only the in-frame ones, dropping some. The table lists about 150,000 clones, around 80% of them singletons. Sequencing input: PBMCs. The receptors stem from a man aged 40-49 years in good health and CMV-seropositive. The CDR3 runs from the conserved cysteine through the conserved F or W. Fields, in order: V gene, clone size, J gene, D gene, CDR3 protein, CDR3 DNA. The D gene is left open where the match is weak. A clone size is listed for some rows: how often the clone was seen (once, few, many), or a class if it is expanded.

TRBV7-2	-	TRBJ2-7	-	CASSLGSSGTGYEQYF	TGTGCCAGCAGCTTAGGGTCTAGCGGGACAGGTTACGAGCAGTACTTC
TRBV4-3	-	TRBJ2-7	TRBD1	CASSQRGQGLEQYF	TGCGCCAGCAGCCAGAGGGGACAGGGGCTCGAGCAGTACTTC
TRBV11-2	-	TRBJ2-7	-	CASSLDFWEETYEQYF	TGTGCCAGCAGCTTAGATTTTTGGGAGGAAACCTACGAGCAGTACTTC
TRBV15	-	TRBJ2-2	TRBD2	CATSRDPAGGSGELFF	TGTGCCACCAGCAGAGATCCGGCGGGAGGAAGCGGGGAGCTGTTTTTT
TRBV30	-	TRBJ2-3	-	CAWSVVSGLAGTQYF	TGTGCCTGGAGTGTAGTTAGTGGGCTCGCGGGGACGCAGTATTTT
TRBV6-5	-	TRBJ1-1	-	CASSRFRGHTEAFF	TGTGCCAGCAGTCGATTCAGGGGCCACACTGAAGCTTTCTTT
TRBV29-1	-	TRBJ2-3	TRBD2	CSVGGLAGGLDTQYF	TGCAGCGTTGGGGGACTAGCGGGAGGATTAGATACGCAGTATTTT
TRBV19	-	TRBJ1-5	TRBD1	CASSFTGGGNQPQHF	TGTGCCAGTAGTTTTACAGGGGGAGGCAATCAGCCCCAGCATTTT
TRBV19	-	TRBJ1-2	-	CASKPNSYGYTF	TGTGCCAGTAAACCAAACAGCTATGGCTACACCTTC
TRBV5-4	-	TRBJ2-7	-	CASSQVQGNEQYF	TGTGCCAGCAGCCAAGTTCAGGGTAACGAGCAGTACTTC
TRBV29-1	-	TRBJ2-7	TRBD2	CSAGGSYEQYF	TGCAGCGCGGGGGGCTCCTACGAGCAGTACTTC
TRBV5-4	-	TRBJ2-7	-	CASSLDVGPGEQYF	TGTGCCAGCAGCTTGGACGTGGGCCCGGGAGAGCAGTACTTC
TRBV4-1	-	TRBJ2-3	-	CASSLGQNTDTQYF	TGCGCCAGCAGCCTCGGACAGAACACAGATACGCAGTATTTT
TRBV15	-	TRBJ2-6	TRBD1	CATSRDRSSGANVLTF	TGTGCCACCAGCAGGGACAGGAGCTCTGGGGCCAACGTCCTGACTTTC
TRBV28	-	TRBJ2-7	TRBD1	CASLRGDRVFHEQYF	TGTGCCAGCCTAAGGGGGGACAGGGTCTTCCACGAGCAGTACTTC
TRBV29-1	-	TRBJ1-2	TRBD1	CSGGTGGVEGYTF	TGCAGCGGAGGGACAGGGGGGGTAGAAGGCTACACCTTC
TRBV12-5	few	TRBJ1-5	TRBD1	CASDPGQGGQPQHF	TGTGCTAGTGACCCGGGACAGGGTGGCCAGCCCCAGCATTTT
TRBV12-5	-	TRBJ2-1	TRBD2	CASASRLAGIYEQFF	TGTGCTAGTGCCTCTCGCCTAGCGGGAATCTATGAGCAGTTCTTC
TRBV7-2	-	TRBJ2-1	-	CASSLDYARSGEQFF	TGTGCCAGCAGCTTAGACTATGCTAGGAGCGGTGAGCAGTTCTTC
TRBV19	-	TRBJ2-7	TRBD2	CASSTTSGRYEQYF	TGTGCCAGTAGCACAACTAGCGGGAGATACGAGCAGTACTTC
TRBV12-5	-	TRBJ1-2	-	CASAKREGSYGYTF	TGTGCTAGTGCCAAAAGGGAGGGATCCTATGGCTACACCTTC
TRBV27	-	TRBJ2-7	TRBD1	CASSPGPGGVHPYEQYF	TGTGCCAGCAGCCCGGGACCAGGGGGCGTTCATCCCTACGAGCAGTACTTC
TRBV6-1	few	TRBJ2-7	TRBD1	CASSELAGQGSYEQYF	TGTGCCAGCAGTGAACTTGCAGGACAGGGGTCCTACGAGCAGTACTTC
TRBV19	-	TRBJ2-1	-	CAAPPQGSSYNEQFF	TGTGCCGCCCCACCCCAGGGGAGCTCCTACAATGAGCAGTTCTTC
TRBV10-3	-	TRBJ1-4	-	CAISAATNEKLFF	TGTGCCATCAGTGCTGCAACTAATGAAAAACTGTTTTTT
TRBV19	once	TRBJ2-7	-	CASSIGVLSYEQYF	TGTGCCAGTAGTATAGGAGTCCTAAGCTACGAGCAGTACTTC
TRBV19	few	TRBJ2-7	TRBD1	CASSIQGGLEYEQYF	TGTGCCAGTAGTATACAAGGGGGCCTGGAATATGAGCAGTACTTC